Below, 10 T cell receptor beta chains from the same sample are listed, as sequenced in a study of cytomegalovirus exposure and HLA in healthy donors. Primers for the PCR totalled 60 Vbeta and 13 Jbeta. Only in-frame clones appear in the TCRdb table, and some are missing; sequencing was by immunoSEQ multiplex PCR. This table holds under 200,000 clones, 82% found once. Specimen: PBMCs. All receptors come from a girl under 10 years old in good health and CMV-seropositive.

The rearrangement links TRBV4-1 to TRBJ2-5; 9 nucleotides align to TRBD1. Trimming at V came to 2 bases and at J to 5 bases, leaving 9 bases not matched to a gene. The V gene's germline CDR1 is MGHRA and CDR2 YSYEKL. The CDR3 has 16 residues. The CDR3 sequence is CASSQITTGGGETQYF. The CDR3 DNA follows: TGCGCCAGCAGCCAAATAACCACAGGGGGCGGGGAGACCCAGTACTTC.

The J gene is TRBJ2-5, the V gene TRBV5-1, with 7 bases lining up with TRBD2. With the DNA end fitting TRBJ2-7 better, the J assignment may be wrong. The CDR3 consists of 15 residues. The germline V gene encodes CDR1 SGHRS and CDR2 YFSETQ. The CDR3 is CASSRITSAHYEQYF. The CDR3 DNA follows: TGCGCCAGCAGCCGTATTACTAGCGCCCACTACGAGCAGTACTTC.

The chain carries TRBV25-1 and TRBJ1-5; 7 positions match TRBD1. The length of the CDR3 is 16 residues. Germline CDR1 is MGHDK and CDR2 is SYGVNS. The V gene end was trimmed by 4 bases and the J gene end by 3 bases; junction bases not matched to a gene: 9. CDR3 sequence reads: CASSGIGQVYNQPQHF. In DNA, the CDR3 is TGTGCCAGCAGTGGTATAGGACAGGTATACAATCAGCCCCAGCATTTT. The whole variable domain, remainder taken from reference TRBV25-1 and TRBJ1-5, is EADIYQTPRYLVIGTGKKITLECSQTMGHDKMYWYQQDPGMELHLIHYSYGVNSTEKGDLSSESTVSRIRTEHFPLTLESARPSHTSQYLCASSGIGQVYNQPQHFGDGTRLSIL.

The CDR3 DNA sequence: TGTGCCAGCAGTGTATTAAAGAACACTGAAGCTTTCTTT. Its translation is CASSVLKNTEAFF. The V and J genes are TRBV6-1 and TRBJ1-1; D not resolved. The CDR3 covers 13 residues. Trimming removed 4 bases at V and 1 base at J, with 7 bases between. Germline lookup yields CDR1 MNHNS and CDR2 SASEGT.

J is TRBJ2-1 and V is TRBV4-2; TRBD2 agrees at 7 bases. Germline V gene sequence: CDR1 LGHNA, CDR2 YNFKEQ. J was trimmed by 0 bases and V by 3 bases; bases with no gene match: 8. The CDR3 spans 17 residues. For the CDR3, the DNA is TGTGCCAGCAGCCAGCTCGCTAGCGGAAGCTCCTACAATGAGCAGTTCTTC. The encoded protein is CASSQLASGSSYNEQFF.

This chain joins TRBV5-4 and TRBJ1-2, with D perhaps matching TRBD1 (5 bases). Germline CDR1 is SGHNT and CDR2 is YYREEE (reference sequence). V was clipped by 0 bases and J by 4 bases, with 10 bases between them. This CDR3 contains 14 residues. The CDR3 nucleotides are TGTGCCAGCAGCTTGGTCGGGGGTGGCTATGGCTACACCTTC. This codes for CASSLVGGGYGYTF.

The chain couples TRBV23-1 to TRBJ1-1; no reliable D call. TRBV23-1 carries the ORF label, with uncertain function. The V end lost 0 bases, the J end lost 1 base, and 3 bases lay between the germline ends. This CDR3 contains 13 residues. The CDR3 DNA reads TGCGCCAGCAGTCAATCCAGGAACACTGAAGCTTTCTTT. It encodes CASSQSRNTEAFF.

J is TRBJ1-1 and V is TRBV27, with a tentative D call TRBD1 (6 bases). The V gene's germline CDR1 is MNHEY and CDR2 SMNVEV (reference sequence). Deletions cut 2 bases from V and 4 bases from J, with 20 bases between. The CDR3 totals 17 residues. This CDR3 is CASSLSTGGGGGTEAFF. The CDR3, as DNA: TGTGCCAGCAGTTTAAGCACTGGTGGGGGCGGCGGCACTGAAGCTTTCTTT.

The chain employs TRBV7-3 and TRBJ2-7; 7 bases fit TRBD1. This CDR3 contains 14 residues. CDR1 and CDR2 (germline): SGHTA, FQGTGA. The trim removed 5 bases at V and 5 bases at J, leaving 9 bases unmatched. In DNA form, the CDR3 reads TGTGCCAGCAGCCTCCCTGGAACAGGGGACGAGCAGTACTTC. Its translation: CASSLPGTGDEQYF.

This clone was observed a single time. V is TRBV5-5 and J is TRBJ2-7, with D possibly matching TRBD2 (5 bases). Trimming stripped 0 bases from V and 4 bases from J, with 8 bases between. The CDR3 consists of 13 residues. Germline V gives CDR1 SGHKS, CDR2 YYEKEE (reference sequence). CDR3 in DNA: TGTGCCAGCAGCTTGGTCCCGGGGTACGAGCAGTACTTC. This translates into CASSLVPGYEQYF.